The 3 T cell receptor beta chains reported below all come from one sample, sequenced in a study of T cell clonality in common variable immunodeficiency. Profiled with immunoSEQ multiplex PCR; TCRdb holds only in-frame clones, not every one. The table lists under 60,000 clones, with no singletons. The source material was peripheral blood mononuclear cells. These receptors were taken from a person aged 18-70 years in good health.

This clone has ten or more counts. Sequencing ends 3 residues short of the CDR3 end; the germline J gene provides the rest. The gene calls are TRBV29-1 and TRBJ2-1, with 8 bases aligning to TRBD2. Germline V gives CDR1 SQVTM, CDR2 ANQGSEA. V lost 6 bases and J lost 0; bases outside the gene matches: 7. The CDR3 has 15 residues. Partial CDR3 DNA: TGCAGCGTCCAATTAGCGGGAAGCTCCTACAATGAG. Translating gives CSVQLAGSSYNE. In full, the CDR3 is CSVQLAGSSYNEQFF.

This clone was picked up many times. The read terminates 3 residues ahead of where the CDR3 ends, so the germline J gene completes it. The chain combines TRBV6-1 with TRBJ1-1; 7 nucleotides match TRBD1. The ends lost 4 bases at V and 3 bases at J; junction bases unmatched: 2. In germline, CDR1 is MNHNS, CDR2 SASEGT. CDR3 size: 13 residues. The sequenced part of the CDR3 DNA is TGTGCCAGCAGTGCGGGACAGCACACTGAA. This translates into CASSAGQHTE. The entire CDR3 sequence reads CASSAGQHTEAFF.

The table lists this clone with many counts. The read terminates 3 residues before the CDR3 end, so the remaining end is supplied by the germline J gene. The gene calls are TRBV20-1 and TRBJ2-7, with 8 positions matching TRBD2. The CDR3 length is 15 residues. Looked up from germline, CDR1 is DFQATT and CDR2 is SNEGSKA (reference sequence). V lost 6 bases to trimming and J lost 1 base; unmatched junction nucleotides: 11. CDR3 DNA, as far as it was read: TGCAGTGCCCAACCCATCGAGCGGGAGTCCTACGAG. It yields the protein CSAQPIERESYE. The whole CDR3 is CSAQPIERESYEQYF.